This paragraph covers one T cell receptor (beta chain) sequence. Only a few counts were recorded for this clone. Its antigen remains undetermined. Base qualities are not provided; no much larger clone lies one nucleotide away. The entry originates in a study of beta chain features in type 1 diabetes (dated by TCRdb to between 2018 and 2020). For the study in its entirety: Mean age, gender distribution, total cell number and subset yield did not differ between patients and healthy donors. A total of 85 million to 140 million sorted cells were examined across all samples, and a strong correlation was observed between cell number per subset and RNA yield. The study compared the TCRB repertoires of sorted circulating CD4+ T cell subsets in recently diagnosed type 1 diabetes patients with those in matched healthy donors. Regulatory and stem cell-like memory subsets were obtained from only 8 patients and roughly 8 healthy donors, while naive and central memory subsets were obtained from all 30 or so donors.

Study-wide findings and limitations: Naive, central memory and regulatory TCRB repertoires appeared to be more similar among patients than among healthy donors. Fewer insertions and more nucleotide deletions at VDJ recombination sites were observed in patients with type 1 diabetes, implying thymic rearrangement abnormalities. Shorter templates might have been favored by PCR, but patient and control samples were amplified and corrected together, so both groups would have been affected equally by any skew. In all four CD4+ subsets, TCRB CDR3 length was moderately but significantly shorter in type 1 diabetes patients. Because cDNA rather than genomic DNA was sequenced, highly expressing activated cells could have been over-represented, although no difference in activation and CD3 levels was found between groups. Because small numbers of individuals were included in the HLA sub-analyses, any influence of HLA type on TCRB rearrangement was left unresolved.

All of the isolated RNA was reverse transcribed with the High Capacity cDNA Reverse Transcription Kit, so expressed TCRB transcripts were sequenced. Naive, central memory and regulatory T cell samples underwent deep immunoSEQ sequencing, averaging around 3.9 million total reads per sample. After sorted cells were lysed in RLT buffer, RNA was extracted with DNase-treated RNeasy Micro or Mini kits, with the choice depending on cell number. To prevent cross-contamination, every cell subset was processed on its own, while patient and healthy donor samples were processed together. Using the immunoSEQ multiplex PCR, TCRB sequences were amplified from cDNA into 87-bp fragments spanning the CDR3 region. Amplicons were sequenced on the Illumina HiSeq platform. In the original analysis: PCR bias was corrected computationally using synthetic template baselines, and reads within Hamming distance 2 were collapsed, with unmergeable singletons discarded. By aligning reads against IMGT, V, D and J genes, CDR3 length, and insertions or deletions at six rearrangement sites were assigned. Within each subset, clonotype counts were normalized to sorted cell number, and only after that were true diversity and Gini coefficients computed with the tcR R package. The overlap coefficient, calculated on TCRB nucleotide sequences, was used to measure repertoire sharing. Out-of-frame TCRB sequences from naive cells were analyzed as a proxy for the pre-selection repertoire. TCRdb carries this immuneACCESS record with in-frame sequences only. Its versions omit some clonotypes, under half of them owing to an unresolved V gene in the studies checked, with the rest unexplained. V and J calls and clone size are copied from that table; D and trimming were computed from the DNA. This sample gives roughly 250,000 clones in total; 20% of them show up just once. Approximately 0.029% of the sample goes to the ten largest clones.

From each donor, a single peripheral blood sample of about 100 mL on average was drawn into heparinised tubes. A BD FACSAria II was used to sort naive, central memory, regulatory and stem cell-like memory CD4+ T cells with a panel that included CD45RO, CCR7, CD25, CD127, CD95 and CD27. Purity was above 95% for every sorted population. PBMCs were separated immediately by Lymphoprep density gradient centrifugation and were stained directly, without being cultured. To minimize batch effects, samples were stained and sorted in pairs, one healthy donor with one patient per experiment. At the junction V is shortened by 5 bases and J by 5 bases, with 21 bases in between. From its cysteine to its phenylalanine, the CDR3 spans 16 amino acids. Left in the record is the CDR3 DNA by itself, 48 bases read in frame from the first base. Reading the germline V gene gives CDR1 SGHVS and CDR2 FNYEAQ.

The specimen was naive CD4+ T cells from blood. This sample's cell subset or site label indicates: true naive CD4+ T cells. This receptor was obtained from a woman aged 40 to 55 with type 1 diabetes. The sequence joins TRBV7-6 to TRBJ2-5, and perhaps TRBD1 as D gene, on 6 matching bases. The nucleotides read TGTGCCAGCAGCCCATTTTCCCCTACAGGGCTGGAGACCCAGTACTTC. Its coded protein is CASSPFSPTGLETQYF.